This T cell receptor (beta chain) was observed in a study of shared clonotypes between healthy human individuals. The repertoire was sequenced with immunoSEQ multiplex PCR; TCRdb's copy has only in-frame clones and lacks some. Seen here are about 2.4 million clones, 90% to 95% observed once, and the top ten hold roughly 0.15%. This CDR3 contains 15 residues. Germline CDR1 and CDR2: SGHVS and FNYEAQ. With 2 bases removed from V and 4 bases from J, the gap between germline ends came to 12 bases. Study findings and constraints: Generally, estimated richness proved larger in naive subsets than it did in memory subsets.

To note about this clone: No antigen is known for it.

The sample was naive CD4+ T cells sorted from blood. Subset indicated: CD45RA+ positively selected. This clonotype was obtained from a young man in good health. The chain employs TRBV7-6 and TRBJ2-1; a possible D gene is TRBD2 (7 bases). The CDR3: CASSLLRGAYNEQFF. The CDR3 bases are TGTGCCAGCAGCTTACTTCGGGGGGCTTACAATGAGCAGTTCTTC.